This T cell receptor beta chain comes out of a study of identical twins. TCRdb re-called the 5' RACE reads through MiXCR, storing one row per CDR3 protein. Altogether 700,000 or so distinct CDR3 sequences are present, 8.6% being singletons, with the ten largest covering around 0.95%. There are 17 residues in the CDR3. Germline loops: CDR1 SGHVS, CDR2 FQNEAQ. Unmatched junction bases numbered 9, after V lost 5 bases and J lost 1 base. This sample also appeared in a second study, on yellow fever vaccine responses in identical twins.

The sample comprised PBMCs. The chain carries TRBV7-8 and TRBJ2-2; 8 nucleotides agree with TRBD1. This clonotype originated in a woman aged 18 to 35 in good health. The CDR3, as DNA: TGTGCCAGCAGCCCCCGGACAGGGATGATGAACACCGGGGAGCTGTTTTTT. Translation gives CASSPRTGMMNTGELFF.